This T cell receptor beta chain was retrieved from a study of T cells after yellow fever vaccination. On the study more broadly: Researchers used SMART-Seq v4 Ultra Low Input to prepare fractions that had low cell numbers. General study results and limits: Primary-vaccination clones mostly resurfaced post-booster (approximately 96% CD4, 75% to 90% CD8).

Trimming stripped 0 bases from V and 6 bases from J, with 16 bases between. Germline V gene data show CDR1 as MGHRA and CDR2 as YSYEKL. The CDR3 runs 16 residues. Using its own MiXCR run on the 5' RACE reads, TCRdb lists one record per CDR3 protein. The table has 100,000 or so distinct CDR3 sequences, almost 9% seen once. Material: CD8+ T cells not binding an NS4B(214-222) dextramer, sorted from PBMCs, obtained roughly 14 days after the first yellow fever vaccination. The clonotype comes from a man younger than 35 who received the YFV17D yellow fever vaccine. This chain links TRBV4-1 with TRBJ2-3; D is ambiguous. The CDR3 coding sequence is TGCGCCAGCAGCCAAGATAACGGATTCGCAACTGATACGCAGTATTTT. It codes for CASSQDNGFATDTQYF.